Sequencing of this T cell receptor beta chain was carried out in a study of shared clonotypes between healthy human individuals. Across the study: Per donor, CD8 memory used one plate, CD8 naive used two, CD4 memory used three and CD4 naive used three.

Study-level findings and limits: A limitation of the genetic and exposure-history diversity represented arose from few donors. Memory subsets generally showed smaller estimated richness than naive subsets did.

Naive-designated CD8 cells lacked CD45RO, were positively enriched for CCR7, and omitted terminally differentiated effector memory CD45RA+ cells. Genomic DNA from each subset was divided evenly over several immunoSEQ plates. The repertoire was sequenced with immunoSEQ multiplex PCR; TCRdb's copy has only in-frame clones and lacks some. The repertoire holds roughly 2 million clones, with approximately 95% as singletons. Trimming took 4 bases from V and 1 from J, leaving 8 bases between them. There are 13 residues in the CDR3. Germline assignment: CDR1 SEHNR and CDR2 FQNEAQ (reference sequence). With regard to this clone: Its antigen remains unidentified. The sample has other DNA sequences that encode this CDR3 too.

The clonotype originates from a man aged 18 to 29 in good health. The rearrangement joins TRBV7-9 to TRBJ2-7; D might be TRBD2 (6 bases). Sequenced material: naive CD8+ T cells sorted from blood. The CDR3 bases are TGTGCCAGCAGCTGGGGGACTTCCTACGAGCAGTACTTC. Amino acids: CASSWGTSYEQYF.